This T cell receptor beta chain was captured in a study of blood T cell repertoires in COVID-19. Study summary: Sample material is recorded as cDNA or gDNA derived from T cells, B-cell-depleted T cells, or PBMCs.

Germline trimming cut 5 bases from V and 6 bases from J; bases unmatched to any gene: 6. CDR1 is MDHEN and CDR2 is SYDVKM in the germline V gene. The CDR3 runs to 14 residues. TCRdb's copy holds only in-frame clones and misses some; the assay was immunoSEQ multiplex PCR. The table has under 200,000 clones, 80% to 90% seen once. This receptor was identified in a man in his fifties or sixties with acute or convalescent COVID-19. The chain is built from TRBV28 and TRBJ1-4, with 7 bases fitting TRBD1. The specimen was peripheral blood. CDR3 sequence (DNA): TGTGCCAGCAGTGGGACAGCGCGGTATGAAAAACTGTTTTTT. Translated, it gives CASSGTARYEKLFF.